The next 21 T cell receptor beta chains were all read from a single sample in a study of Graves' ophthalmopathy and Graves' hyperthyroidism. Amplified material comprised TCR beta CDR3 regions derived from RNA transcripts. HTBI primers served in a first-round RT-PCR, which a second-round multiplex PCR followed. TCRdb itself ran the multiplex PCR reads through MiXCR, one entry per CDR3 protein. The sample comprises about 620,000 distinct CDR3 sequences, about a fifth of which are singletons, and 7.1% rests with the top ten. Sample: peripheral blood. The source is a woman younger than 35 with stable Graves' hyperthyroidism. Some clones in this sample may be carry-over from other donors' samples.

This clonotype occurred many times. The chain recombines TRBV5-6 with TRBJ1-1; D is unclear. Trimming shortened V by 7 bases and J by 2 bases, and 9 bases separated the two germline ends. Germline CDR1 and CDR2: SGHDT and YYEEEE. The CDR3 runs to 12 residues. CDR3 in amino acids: CASGLSNTEAFF. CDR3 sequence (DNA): TGTGCCAGCGGATTGAGCAACACTGAAGCTTTCTTT.

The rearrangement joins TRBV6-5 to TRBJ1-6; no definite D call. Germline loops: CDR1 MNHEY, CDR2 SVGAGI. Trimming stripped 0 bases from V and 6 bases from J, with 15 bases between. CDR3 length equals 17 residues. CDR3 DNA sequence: TGTGCCAGCAGTTACTCGAATCTCAGGACTGGTAATTCACCCCTCCACTTT. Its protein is CASSYSNLRTGNSPLHF.

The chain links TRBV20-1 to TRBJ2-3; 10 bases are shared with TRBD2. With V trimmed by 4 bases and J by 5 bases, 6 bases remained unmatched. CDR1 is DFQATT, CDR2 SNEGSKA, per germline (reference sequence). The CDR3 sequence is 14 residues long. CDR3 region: CSAIVAGGLDTQYF. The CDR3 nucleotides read TGCAGTGCTATAGTAGCGGGGGGTTTAGATACGCAGTATTTT.

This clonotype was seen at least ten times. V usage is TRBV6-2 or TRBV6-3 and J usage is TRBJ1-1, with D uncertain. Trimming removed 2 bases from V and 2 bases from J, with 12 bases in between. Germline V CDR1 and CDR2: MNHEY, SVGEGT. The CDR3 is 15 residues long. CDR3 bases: TGTGCCAGCAGTTACACCAGGCAGCTCAACACTGAAGCTTTCTTT. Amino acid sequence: CASSYTRQLNTEAFF.

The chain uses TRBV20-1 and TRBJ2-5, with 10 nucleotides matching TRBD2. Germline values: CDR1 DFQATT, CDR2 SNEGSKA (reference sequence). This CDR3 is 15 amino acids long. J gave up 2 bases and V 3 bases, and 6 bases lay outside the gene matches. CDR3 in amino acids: CSASPTSGFQETQYF. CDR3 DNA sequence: TGCAGTGCTAGCCCGACTAGCGGGTTTCAAGAGACCCAGTACTTC.

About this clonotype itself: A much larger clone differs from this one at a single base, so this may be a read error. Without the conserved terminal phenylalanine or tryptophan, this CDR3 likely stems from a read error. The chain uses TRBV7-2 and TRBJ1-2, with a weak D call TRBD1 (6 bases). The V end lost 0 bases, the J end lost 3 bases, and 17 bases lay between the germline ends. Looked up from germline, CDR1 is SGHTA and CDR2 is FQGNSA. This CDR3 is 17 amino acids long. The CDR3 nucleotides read TGTGCCAGCAGCTTAGCGTGGGGGCTGGGGATTCACTATGGCTACACCTAC. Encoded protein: CASSLAWGLGIHYGYTY.

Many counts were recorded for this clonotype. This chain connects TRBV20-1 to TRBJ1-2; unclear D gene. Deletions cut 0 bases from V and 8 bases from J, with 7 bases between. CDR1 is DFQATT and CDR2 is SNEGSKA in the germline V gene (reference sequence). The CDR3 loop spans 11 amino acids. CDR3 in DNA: TGCAGTGCTAGAGATCTTGAGGGCTACACCTTC. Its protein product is CSARDLEGYTF.

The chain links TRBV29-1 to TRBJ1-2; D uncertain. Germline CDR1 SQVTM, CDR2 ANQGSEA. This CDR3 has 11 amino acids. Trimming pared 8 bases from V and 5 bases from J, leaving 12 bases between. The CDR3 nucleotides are TGCAGCTCCCGGGCTGGTTATGGCTACACCTTC. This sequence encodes CSSRAGYGYTF.

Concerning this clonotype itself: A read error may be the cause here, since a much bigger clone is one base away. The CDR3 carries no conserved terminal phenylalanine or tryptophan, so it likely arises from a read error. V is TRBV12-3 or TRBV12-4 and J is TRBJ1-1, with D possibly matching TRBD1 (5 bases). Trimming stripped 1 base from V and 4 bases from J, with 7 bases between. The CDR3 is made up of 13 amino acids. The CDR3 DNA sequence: TGTGCCAGCAGTTTAGTGGGGGTCACTGAAGCTTTCTTG. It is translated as CASSLVGVTEAFL.

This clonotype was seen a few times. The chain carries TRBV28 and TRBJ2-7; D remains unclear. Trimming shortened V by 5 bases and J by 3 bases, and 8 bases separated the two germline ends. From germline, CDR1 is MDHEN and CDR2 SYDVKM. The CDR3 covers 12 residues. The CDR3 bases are TGTGCCAGCAGTGAATACGGCTACGAGCAGTACTTC. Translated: CASSEYGYEQYF. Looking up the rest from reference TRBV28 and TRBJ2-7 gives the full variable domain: DVKVTQSSRYLVKRTGEKVFLECVQDMDHENMFWYRQDPGLGLRLIYFSYDVKMKEKGDIPEGYSVSREKKERFSLILESASTNQTSMYLCASSEYGYEQYFGPGTRLTVT.

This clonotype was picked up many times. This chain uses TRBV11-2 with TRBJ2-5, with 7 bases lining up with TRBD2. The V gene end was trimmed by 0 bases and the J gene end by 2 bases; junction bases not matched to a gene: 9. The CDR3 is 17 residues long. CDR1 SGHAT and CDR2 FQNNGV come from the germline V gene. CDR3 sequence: CASSLDLGAGVQETQYF. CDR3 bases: TGTGCCAGCAGCTTAGATCTTGGTGCGGGAGTGCAAGAGACCCAGTACTTC.

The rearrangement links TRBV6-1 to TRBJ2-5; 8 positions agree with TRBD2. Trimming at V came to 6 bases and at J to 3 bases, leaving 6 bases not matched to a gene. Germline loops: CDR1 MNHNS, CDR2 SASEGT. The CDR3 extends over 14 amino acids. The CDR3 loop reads CASRGPRGEETQYF. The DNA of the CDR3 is TGTGCCAGCAGGGGGCCGCGGGGGGAAGAGACCCAGTACTTC.

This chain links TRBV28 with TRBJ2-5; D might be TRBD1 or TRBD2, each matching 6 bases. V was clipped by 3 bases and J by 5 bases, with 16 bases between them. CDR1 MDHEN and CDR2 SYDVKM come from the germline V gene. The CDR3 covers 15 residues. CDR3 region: CASSFLLRGAETQYF. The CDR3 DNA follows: TGTGCCAGCAGTTTCCTACTTAGGGGGGCGGAGACCCAGTACTTC.

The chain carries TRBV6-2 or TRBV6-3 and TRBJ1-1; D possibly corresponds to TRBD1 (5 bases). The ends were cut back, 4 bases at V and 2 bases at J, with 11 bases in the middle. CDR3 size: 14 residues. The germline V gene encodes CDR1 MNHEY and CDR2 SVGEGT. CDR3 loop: CASSSWTRNTEAFF. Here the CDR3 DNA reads TGTGCCAGCAGTTCATGGACACGTAACACTGAAGCTTTCTTT.

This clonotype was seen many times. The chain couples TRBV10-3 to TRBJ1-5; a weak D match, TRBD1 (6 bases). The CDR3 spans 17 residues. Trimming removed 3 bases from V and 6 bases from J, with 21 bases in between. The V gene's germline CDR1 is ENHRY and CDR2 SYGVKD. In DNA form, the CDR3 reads TGTGCCATCAGTGACCCGGGGGCAGTCACAGAGGGTCAGCCCCAGCATTTT. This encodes CAISDPGAVTEGQPQHF.

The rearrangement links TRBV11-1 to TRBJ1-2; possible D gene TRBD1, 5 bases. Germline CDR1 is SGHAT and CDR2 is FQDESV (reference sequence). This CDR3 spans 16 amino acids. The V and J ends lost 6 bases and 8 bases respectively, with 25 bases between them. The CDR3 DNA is TGTGCCAGCAGGGGTTCGTGGACACAGCCTTCTTGGGGCTACACCTTC. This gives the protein CASRGSWTQPSWGYTF.

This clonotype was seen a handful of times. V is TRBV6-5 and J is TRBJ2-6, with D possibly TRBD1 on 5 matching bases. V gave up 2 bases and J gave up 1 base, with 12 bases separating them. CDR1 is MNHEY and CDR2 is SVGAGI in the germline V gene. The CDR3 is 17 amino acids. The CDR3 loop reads CASSYTAQASGANVLTF. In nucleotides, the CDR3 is TGTGCCAGCAGTTACACGGCACAGGCTTCTGGGGCCAACGTCCTGACTTTC.

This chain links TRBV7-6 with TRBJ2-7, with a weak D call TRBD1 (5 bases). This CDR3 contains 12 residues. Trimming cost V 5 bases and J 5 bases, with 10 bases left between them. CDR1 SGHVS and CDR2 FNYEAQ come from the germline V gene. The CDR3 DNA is TGTGCCAGCAGCGCCAGGGCCCACGAGCAGTACTTC. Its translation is CASSARAHEQYF.

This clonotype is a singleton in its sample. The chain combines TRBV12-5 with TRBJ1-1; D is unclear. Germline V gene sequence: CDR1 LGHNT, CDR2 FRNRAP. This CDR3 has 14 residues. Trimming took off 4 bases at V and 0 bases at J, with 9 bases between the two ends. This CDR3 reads CASGSQPMNTEAFF. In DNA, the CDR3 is TGTGCTAGTGGTTCCCAGCCGATGAACACTGAAGCTTTCTTT.

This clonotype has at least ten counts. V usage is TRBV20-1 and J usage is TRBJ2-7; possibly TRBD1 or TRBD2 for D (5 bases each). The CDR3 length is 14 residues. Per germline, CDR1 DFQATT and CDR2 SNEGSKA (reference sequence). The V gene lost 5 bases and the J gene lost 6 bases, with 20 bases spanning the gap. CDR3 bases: TGCAGTGCTGGACGCTCGAGGGGTCCGGGCGAGCAGTACTTC. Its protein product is CSAGRSRGPGEQYF.

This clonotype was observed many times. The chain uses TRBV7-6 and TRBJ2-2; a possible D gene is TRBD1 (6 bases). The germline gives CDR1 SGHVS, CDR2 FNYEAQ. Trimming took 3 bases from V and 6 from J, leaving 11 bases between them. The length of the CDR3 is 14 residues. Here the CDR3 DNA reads TGTGCCAGCAGCTTTGTTGAGGGGGCCGGGGAGCTGTTTTTT. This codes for CASSFVEGAGELFF.